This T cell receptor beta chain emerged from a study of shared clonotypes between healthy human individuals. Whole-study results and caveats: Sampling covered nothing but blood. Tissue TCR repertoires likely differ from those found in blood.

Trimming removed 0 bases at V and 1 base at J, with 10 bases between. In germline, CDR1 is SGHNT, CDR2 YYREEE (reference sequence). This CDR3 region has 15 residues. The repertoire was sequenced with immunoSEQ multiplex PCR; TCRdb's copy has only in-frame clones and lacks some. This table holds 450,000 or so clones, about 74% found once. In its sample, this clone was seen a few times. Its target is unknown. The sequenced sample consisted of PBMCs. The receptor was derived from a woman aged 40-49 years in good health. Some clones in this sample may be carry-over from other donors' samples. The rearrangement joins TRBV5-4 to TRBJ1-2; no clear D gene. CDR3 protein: CASSLDADFNYGYTF. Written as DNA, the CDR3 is TGTGCCAGCAGCTTGGATGCAGACTTTAACTATGGCTACACCTTC. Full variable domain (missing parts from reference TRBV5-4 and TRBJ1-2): ETGVTQSPTHLIKTRGQQVTLRCSSQSGHNTVSWYQQALGQGPQFIFQYYREEENGRGNFPPRFSGLQFPNYSSELNVNALELDDSALYLCASSLDADFNYGYTFGSGTRLTVV.